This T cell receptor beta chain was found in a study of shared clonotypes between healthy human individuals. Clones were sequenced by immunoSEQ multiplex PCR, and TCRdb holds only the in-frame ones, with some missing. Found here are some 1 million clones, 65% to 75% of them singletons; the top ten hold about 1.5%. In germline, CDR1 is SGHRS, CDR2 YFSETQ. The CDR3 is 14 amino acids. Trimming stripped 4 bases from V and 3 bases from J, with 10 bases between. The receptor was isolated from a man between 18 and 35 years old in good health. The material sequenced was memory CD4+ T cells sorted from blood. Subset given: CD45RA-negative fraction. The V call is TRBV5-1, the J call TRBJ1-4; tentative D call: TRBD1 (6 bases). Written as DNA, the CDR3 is TGCGCCAGCAGCCAACAGGGACCTAATGAAAAACTGTTTTTT. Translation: CASSQQGPNEKLFF.